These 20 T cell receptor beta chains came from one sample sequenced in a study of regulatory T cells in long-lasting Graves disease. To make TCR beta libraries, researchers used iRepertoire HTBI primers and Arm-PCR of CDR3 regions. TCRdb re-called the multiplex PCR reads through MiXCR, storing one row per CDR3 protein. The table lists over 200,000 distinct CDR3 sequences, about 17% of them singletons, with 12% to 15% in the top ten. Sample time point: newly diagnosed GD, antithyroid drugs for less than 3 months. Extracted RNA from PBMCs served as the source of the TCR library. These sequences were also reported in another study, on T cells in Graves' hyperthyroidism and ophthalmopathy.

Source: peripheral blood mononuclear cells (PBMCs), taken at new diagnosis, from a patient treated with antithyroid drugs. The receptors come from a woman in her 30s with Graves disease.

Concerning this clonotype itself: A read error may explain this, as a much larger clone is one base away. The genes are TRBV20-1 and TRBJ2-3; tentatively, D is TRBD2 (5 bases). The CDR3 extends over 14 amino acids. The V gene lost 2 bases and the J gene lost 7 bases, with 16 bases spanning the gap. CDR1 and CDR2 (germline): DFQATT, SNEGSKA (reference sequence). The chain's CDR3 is CSARPPQRAYTQYF. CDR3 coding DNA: TGCAGTGCTAGACCGCCCCAGAGGGCATATACGCAGTATTTT.

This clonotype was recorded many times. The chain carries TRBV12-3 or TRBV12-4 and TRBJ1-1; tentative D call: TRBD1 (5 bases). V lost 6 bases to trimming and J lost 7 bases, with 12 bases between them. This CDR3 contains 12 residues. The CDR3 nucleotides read TGTGCCAGCAGCACAGGTTTTGTTGAAGCTTTCTTT. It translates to CASSTGFVEAFF.

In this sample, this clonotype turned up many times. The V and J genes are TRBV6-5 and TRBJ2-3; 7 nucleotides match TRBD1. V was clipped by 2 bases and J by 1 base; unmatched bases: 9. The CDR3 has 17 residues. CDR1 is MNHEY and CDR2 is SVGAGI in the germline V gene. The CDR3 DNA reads TGTGCCAGCAGTTACCCTATGGGACAGTCTGGCACAGATACGCAGTATTTT. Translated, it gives CASSYPMGQSGTDTQYF.

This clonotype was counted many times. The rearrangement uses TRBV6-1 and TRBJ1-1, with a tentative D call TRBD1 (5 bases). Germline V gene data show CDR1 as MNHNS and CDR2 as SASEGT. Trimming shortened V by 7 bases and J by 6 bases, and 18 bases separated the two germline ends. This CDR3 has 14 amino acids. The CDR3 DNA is TGTGCCAGCACCCGGGACGGGCTAAGGGCTGAAGCTTTCTTT. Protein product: CASTRDGLRAEAFF.

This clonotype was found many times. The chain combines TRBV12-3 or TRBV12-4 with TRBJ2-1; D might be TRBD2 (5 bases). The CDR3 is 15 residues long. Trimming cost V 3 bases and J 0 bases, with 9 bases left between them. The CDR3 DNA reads TGTGCCAGCAGTTTTCTAGCCTCCTCCTACAATGAGCAGTTCTTC. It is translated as CASSFLASSYNEQFF.

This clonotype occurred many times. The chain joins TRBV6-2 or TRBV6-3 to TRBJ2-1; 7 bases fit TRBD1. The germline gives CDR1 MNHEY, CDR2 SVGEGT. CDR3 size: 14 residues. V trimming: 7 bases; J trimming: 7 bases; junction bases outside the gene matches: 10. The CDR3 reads CASIQDRSRNEQFF. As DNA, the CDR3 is TGTGCCAGCATCCAGGACAGGTCGAGGAATGAGCAGTTCTTC.

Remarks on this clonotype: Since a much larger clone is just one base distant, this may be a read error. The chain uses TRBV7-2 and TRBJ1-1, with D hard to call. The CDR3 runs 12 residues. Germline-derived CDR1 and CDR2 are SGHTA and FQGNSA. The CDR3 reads CAGSRNLVGAFF. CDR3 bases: TGTGCCGGCAGCCGAAACCTAGTAGGGGCTTTCTTT. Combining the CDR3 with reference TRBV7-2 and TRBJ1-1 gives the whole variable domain GAGVSQSPSNKVTEKGKDVELRCDPISGHTALYWYRQSLGQGLEFLIYFQGNSAPDKSGLPSDRFSAERTGGSVSTLTIQRTQQEDSAVYLCAGSRNLVGAFFGQGTRLTVV.

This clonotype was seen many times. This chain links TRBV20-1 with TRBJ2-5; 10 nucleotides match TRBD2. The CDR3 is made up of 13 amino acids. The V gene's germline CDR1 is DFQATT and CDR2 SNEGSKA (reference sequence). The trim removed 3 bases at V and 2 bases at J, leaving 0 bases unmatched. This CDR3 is CSASSGGQETQYF. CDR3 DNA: TGCAGTGCTAGTAGCGGGGGGCAAGAGACCCAGTACTTC.

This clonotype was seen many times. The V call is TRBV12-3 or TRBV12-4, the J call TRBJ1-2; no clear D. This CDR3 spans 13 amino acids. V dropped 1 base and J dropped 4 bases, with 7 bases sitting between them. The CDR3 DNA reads TGTGCCAGCAGTTTAGTAATAGGCTATGGCTACACCTTC. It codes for CASSLVIGYGYTF.

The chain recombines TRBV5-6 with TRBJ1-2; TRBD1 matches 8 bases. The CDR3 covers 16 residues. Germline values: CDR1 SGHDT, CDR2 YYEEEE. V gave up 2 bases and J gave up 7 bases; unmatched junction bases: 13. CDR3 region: CASSFRDTGGFGGYTF. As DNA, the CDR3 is TGTGCCAGCAGCTTTCGGGACACAGGGGGATTTGGTGGCTACACCTTC.

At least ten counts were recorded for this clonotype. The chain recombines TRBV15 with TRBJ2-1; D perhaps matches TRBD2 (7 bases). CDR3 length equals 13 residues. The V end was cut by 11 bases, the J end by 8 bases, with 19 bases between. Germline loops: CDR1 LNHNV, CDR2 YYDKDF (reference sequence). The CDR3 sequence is CAGKGGAGDEQFF. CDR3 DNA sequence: TGTGCCGGGAAGGGGGGGGCGGGGGATGAGCAGTTCTTC.

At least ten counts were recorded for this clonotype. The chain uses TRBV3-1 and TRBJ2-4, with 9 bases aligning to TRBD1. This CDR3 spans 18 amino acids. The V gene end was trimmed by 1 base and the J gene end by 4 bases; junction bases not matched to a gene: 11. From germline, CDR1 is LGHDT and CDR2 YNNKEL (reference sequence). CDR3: CASSQGYRGQGVKNIQYF. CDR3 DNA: TGTGCCAGCAGCCAAGGCTATCGGGGACAGGGTGTAAAAAACATTCAGTACTTC.

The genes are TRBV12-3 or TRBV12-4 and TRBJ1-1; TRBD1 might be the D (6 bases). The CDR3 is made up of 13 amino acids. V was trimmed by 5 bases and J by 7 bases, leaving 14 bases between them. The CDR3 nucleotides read TGTGCCAGCAGTCGACAGGTCGGAGTTGAAGCTTTCTTT. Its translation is CASSRQVGVEAFF.

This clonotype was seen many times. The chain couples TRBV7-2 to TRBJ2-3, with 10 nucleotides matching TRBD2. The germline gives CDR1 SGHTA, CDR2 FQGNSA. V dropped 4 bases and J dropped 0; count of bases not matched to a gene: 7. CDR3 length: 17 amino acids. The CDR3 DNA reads TGTGCCAGCAGCTCTGGTAGCGGGGGGCCTAGCACAGATACGCAGTATTTT. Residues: CASSSGSGGPSTDTQYF.

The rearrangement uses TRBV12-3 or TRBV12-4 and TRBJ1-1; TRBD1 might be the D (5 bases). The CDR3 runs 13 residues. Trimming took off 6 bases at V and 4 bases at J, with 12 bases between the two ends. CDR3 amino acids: CASSPGPITEAFF. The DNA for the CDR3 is TGTGCCAGCAGCCCGGGACCTATCACTGAAGCTTTCTTT.

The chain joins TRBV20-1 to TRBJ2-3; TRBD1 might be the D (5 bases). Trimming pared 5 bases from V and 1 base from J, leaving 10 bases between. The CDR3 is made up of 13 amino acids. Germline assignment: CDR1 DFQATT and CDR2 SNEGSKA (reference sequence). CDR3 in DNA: TGCAGTGCTGGAGTGGGGCGCACAGATACGCAGTATTTT. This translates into CSAGVGRTDTQYF.

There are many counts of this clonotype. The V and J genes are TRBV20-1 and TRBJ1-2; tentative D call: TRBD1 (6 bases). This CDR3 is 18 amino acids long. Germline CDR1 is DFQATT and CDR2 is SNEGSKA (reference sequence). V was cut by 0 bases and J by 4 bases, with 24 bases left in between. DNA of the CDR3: TGCAGTGCTAGAGAAACGGGGCCCGGTAGGGGGGGGGGCTATGGCTACACCTTC. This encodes CSARETGPGRGGGYGYTF.

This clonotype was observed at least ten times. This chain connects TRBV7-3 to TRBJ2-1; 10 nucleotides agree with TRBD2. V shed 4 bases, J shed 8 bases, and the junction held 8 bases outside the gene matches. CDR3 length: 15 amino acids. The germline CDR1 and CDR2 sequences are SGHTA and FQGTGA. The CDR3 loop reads CASSSSGGAADEQFF. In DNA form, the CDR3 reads TGTGCCAGCAGCTCAAGCGGGGGGGCCGCCGATGAGCAGTTCTTC. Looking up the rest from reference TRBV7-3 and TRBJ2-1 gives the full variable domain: GAGVSQTPSNKVTEKGKYVELRCDPISGHTALYWYRQSLGQGPEFLIYFQGTGAADDSGLPNDRFFAVRPEGSVSTLKIQRTERGDSAVYLCASSSSGGAADEQFFGPGTRLTVL.

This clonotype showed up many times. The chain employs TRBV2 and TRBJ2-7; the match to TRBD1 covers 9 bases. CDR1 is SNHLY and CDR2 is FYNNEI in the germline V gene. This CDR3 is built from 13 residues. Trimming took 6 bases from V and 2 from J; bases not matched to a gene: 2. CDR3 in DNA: TGTGCCAGCAGAAGGACAGGGGCCTACGAGCAGTACTTC. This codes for CASRRTGAYEQYF.

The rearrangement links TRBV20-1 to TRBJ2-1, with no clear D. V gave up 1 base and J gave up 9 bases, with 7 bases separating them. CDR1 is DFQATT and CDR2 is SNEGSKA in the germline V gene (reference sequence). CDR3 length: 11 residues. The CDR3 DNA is TGCAGTGCTAGAGGAGGTGGTGAGCAGTTCTTC. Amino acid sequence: CSARGGGEQFF.